A single sample gave rise to the 14 T cell receptor beta chains below, sequenced in a study of cytomegalovirus exposure and HLA in healthy donors. It was with 60 Vbeta and 13 Jbeta primers that the PCR ran. Profiled with immunoSEQ multiplex PCR; TCRdb holds only in-frame clones, not every one. Among under 200,000 clones listed, 77% were seen once. Sequencing was performed on PBMCs. These receptors were obtained from a woman aged 30 to 39 in good health and CMV-seronegative.

The rearrangement joins TRBV6-4 to TRBJ1-5; TRBD1 matches at 7 bases. The CDR3 is 18 amino acids. The ends lost 0 bases at V and 2 bases at J; junction bases unmatched: 10. CDR1 is MRHNA, CDR2 SNTAGT, per germline. The CDR3 region is CASSDSGQRLGGNQPQHF. The DNA of the CDR3 is TGTGCCAGCAGTGACTCGGGACAGCGCCTAGGGGGCAATCAGCCCCAGCATTTT.

The V gene is TRBV5-4, the J gene TRBJ2-7, with D maybe TRBD1 (6 bases). This CDR3 region has 13 residues. The germline gives CDR1 SGHNT, CDR2 YYREEE (reference sequence). V shed 3 bases and J shed 4 bases, with 11 bases lying between them. The CDR3 reads CASSSRDTYEQYF. CDR3 nucleotides: TGTGCCAGCAGCTCCCGGGACACTTACGAGCAGTACTTC. Full variable domain (missing parts from reference TRBV5-4 and TRBJ2-7): ETGVTQSPTHLIKTRGQQVTLRCSSQSGHNTVSWYQQALGQGPQFIFQYYREEENGRGNFPPRFSGLQFPNYSSELNVNALELDDSALYLCASSSRDTYEQYFGPGTRLTVT.

V is TRBV7-7 and J is TRBJ2-7; D perhaps matches TRBD2 (5 bases). The germline V gene has CDR1 SSHAT and CDR2 FNYEAQ (reference sequence). Trimming took off 5 bases at V and 3 bases at J, with 32 bases between the two ends. There are 20 residues in the CDR3. CDR3 sequence: CASSPLGPGSLFPPLYEQYF. CDR3 in DNA: TGTGCCAGCAGCCCACTAGGACCGGGGAGCCTATTCCCCCCTCTCTACGAGCAGTACTTC.

The chain combines TRBV27 with TRBJ2-7; D ambiguous. The germline CDR1 and CDR2 sequences are MNHEY and SMNVEV (reference sequence). CDR3 length equals 14 residues. V was trimmed by 5 bases and J by 3 bases, leaving 14 bases between them. The DNA of the CDR3 is TGTGCCAGCAGTGCACTGGGCTCCCTCTACGAGCAGTACTTC. Its protein product is CASSALGSLYEQYF.

This clone was seen a handful of times. The chain is built from TRBV5-1 and TRBJ2-5; tentatively, D is TRBD2 (7 bases). The CDR3 is made up of 15 amino acids. With 2 bases removed from V and 5 bases from J, the gap between germline ends came to 16 bases. The germline CDR1 and CDR2 sequences are SGHRS and YFSETQ. The CDR3 protein is CASSFGGAAPETQYF. The CDR3 nucleotides read TGCGCCAGCAGCTTTGGGGGGGCCGCCCCGGAGACCCAGTACTTC.

The rearrangement uses TRBV6-4 and TRBJ2-2; TRBD1 matches at 7 bases. Per the germline V gene, CDR1 is MRHNA and CDR2 is SNTAGT. The CDR3 runs to 14 residues. Trimming removed 4 bases from V and 5 bases from J; junction bases left unmatched: 4. CDR3 nucleotide sequence: TGTGCCAGCAGTGGACAGGGTGGAACCGGGGAGCTGTTTTTT. This gives the protein CASSGQGGTGELFF.

This clone appeared once. The chain carries TRBV28 and TRBJ1-2; 8 bases fit TRBD1. There are 14 residues in the CDR3. Germline V gene sequence: CDR1 MDHEN, CDR2 SYDVKM. V lost 7 bases and J lost 5; bases outside the gene matches: 9. The CDR3 loop is CASNSRGRVYGYTF. The CDR3 DNA is TGTGCCAGCAACTCCAGGGGGCGGGTGTATGGCTACACCTTC.

V is TRBV27 and J is TRBJ2-5, with no clear D. The DNA end is a closer match to TRBJ2-7, so the J assignment may be wrong. Germline V gene data show CDR1 as MNHEY and CDR2 as SMNVEV (reference sequence). The CDR3 runs 14 residues. The CDR3 here is CASSLLSPVYEQYF. The CDR3, as DNA: TGTGCCAGCAGTTTACTGAGCCCCGTCTACGAGCAGTACTTC.

In its sample, this clone was seen once. The CDR3 loop is CASSLAEDTQYF. CDR3 DNA sequence: TGTGCCAGCAGCTTGGCCGAGGATACGCAGTATTTT. This chain uses TRBV5-4 with TRBJ2-3, with no clear D. The CDR3 has 12 amino acids. Germline CDR1 is SGHNT and CDR2 is YYREEE (reference sequence). Trimming stripped 0 bases from V and 6 bases from J, with 5 bases between.

This chain joins TRBV18 and TRBJ1-6; D remains ambiguous. The germline CDR1 and CDR2 sequences are KGHSH and LQKENI. CDR3 length: 14 residues. The ends were cut back, 5 bases at V and 8 bases at J, with 13 bases in the middle. CDR3 loop: CASSSNNEYSPLHF. As DNA, the CDR3 is TGTGCCAGCTCATCGAACAACGAATATTCACCCCTCCACTTT.

The rearrangement uses TRBV5-1 and TRBJ1-1; a possible D gene is TRBD1 (5 bases). CDR1 is SGHRS and CDR2 is YFSETQ in the germline V gene. The CDR3 spans 14 residues. V shed 6 bases and J shed 6 bases, with 18 bases lying between them. The CDR3 region has the DNA TGCGCCAGCACCCCAGGCGACAGAACCGCTGAAGCTTTCTTT. Its protein product is CASTPGDRTAEAFF.

The V call is TRBV18, the J call TRBJ1-2; 7 positions match TRBD1. The CDR3 runs to 14 residues. Germline-derived CDR1 and CDR2 are KGHSH and LQKENI. V lost 6 bases to trimming and J lost 6 bases; unmatched junction nucleotides: 10. The CDR3 DNA reads as TGTGCCAGCTCGCCAGGGAGACAGGGCCATGGCTACACCTTC. Translating it yields CASSPGRQGHGYTF.

The chain has TRBV29-1 and TRBJ2-7, with 9 bases matching TRBD2. Germline CDR1 SQVTM, CDR2 ANQGSEA. The CDR3 has 13 amino acids. The V and J ends lost 4 bases and 2 bases, in that order; junction bases with no gene match: 3. The CDR3 here is CSVGGGVTYEQYF. CDR3 in DNA: TGCAGCGTTGGCGGGGGGGTAACCTACGAGCAGTACTTC.

V usage is TRBV4-1 and J usage is TRBJ2-1; TRBD2 matches at 10 bases. The germline gives CDR1 MGHRA, CDR2 YSYEKL. The CDR3 loop spans 16 amino acids. Trimming cost V 0 bases and J 9 bases; bases outside gene matches: 8. This chain's CDR3 is CASSQDPGLALGEQFF. For the CDR3, the DNA is TGCGCCAGCAGCCAAGATCCGGGACTAGCGTTGGGTGAGCAGTTCTTC.